The clone carrying this TCR beta chain was counted many times. Its target is not known. TCRdb passed the 5' RACE reads through MiXCR, listing each CDR3 protein once. Among approximately 28,000 distinct CDR3 sequences listed, less than 15% were seen once. These data belong to a study of T-cell memory formation after mild COVID-19. About the research overall: TCR clusters were mostly donor specific.

Findings and limits, study-wide: CD4+ contracting clones were found mainly in CM and EM, and CD8+ ones in EMRA. Several responding clones turned up in pre-infection memory, indicating that cross-reactive memory may have taken part.

Deletions cut 4 bases from V and 4 bases from J, with 17 bases between. The CDR3 is 15 residues long. The germline V gene has CDR1 SGHRS and CDR2 YFSETQ. This clonotype originated in an adult woman who had mild COVID-19 (a few samples of this study predate the infection). Cell type and time point are not known. The V call is TRBV5-1, the J call TRBJ1-1; D is unresolved. The sample consisted of PBMCs or a T cell subset sorted from them (not recorded which). The CDR3 sequence is CASSEAGDPTTEAFF. The CDR3 DNA follows: TGCGCCAGCAGCGAAGCAGGAGACCCGACCACTGAAGCTTTCTTT.